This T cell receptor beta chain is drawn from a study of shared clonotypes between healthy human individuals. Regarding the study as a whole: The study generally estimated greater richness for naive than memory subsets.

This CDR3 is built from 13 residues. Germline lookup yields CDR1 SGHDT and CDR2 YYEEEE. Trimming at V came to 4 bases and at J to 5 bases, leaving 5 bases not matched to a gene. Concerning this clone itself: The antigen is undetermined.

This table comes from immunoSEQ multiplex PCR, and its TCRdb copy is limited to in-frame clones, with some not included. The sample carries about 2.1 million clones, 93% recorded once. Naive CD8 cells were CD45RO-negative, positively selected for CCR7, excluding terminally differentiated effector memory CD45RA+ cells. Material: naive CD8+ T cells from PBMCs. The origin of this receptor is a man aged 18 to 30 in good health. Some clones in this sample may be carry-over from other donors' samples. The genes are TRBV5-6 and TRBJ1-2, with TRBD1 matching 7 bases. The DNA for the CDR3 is TGTGCCAGCAGCCCAGACAGGGAGTATGGCTACACCTTC. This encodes CASSPDREYGYTF. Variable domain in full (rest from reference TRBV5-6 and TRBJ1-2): DAGVTQSPTHLIKTRGQQVTLRCSPKSGHDTVSWYQQALGQGPQFIFQYYEEEERQRGNFPDRFSGHQFPNYSSELNVNALLLGDSALYLCASSPDREYGYTFGSGTRLTVV.